Shown below are 5 T cell receptor beta chains from a single sample sequenced in a study of beta chain features in type 1 diabetes. Findings and limits, study-wide: Within each of all four CD4+ subsets, Type 1 diabetes patients had TCRB CDR3s that were moderately but significantly shorter.

Antigens of these TCRs are unknown. Of the isolated RNA, all was reverse transcribed, and so the sequenced material was expressed TCRB transcripts. Produced via immunoSEQ multiplex PCR; TCRdb's table is partial and in-frame only. The data show a few hundred thousand clones, about a tenth seen once. Sequencing used naive CD4+ T cells from blood. Every receptor here comes from a young man with type 1 diabetes.

The chain employs TRBV2 and TRBJ2-1, with 7 positions matching TRBD2. V was pared by 6 bases and J by 0 bases, with 5 bases of the junction left unmatched. Germline V gene data show CDR1 as SNHLY and CDR2 as FYNNEI. This CDR3 spans 15 amino acids. The CDR3 loop is CASRATSLSYNEQFF. The CDR3 DNA sequence: TGTGCCAGCAGAGCGACTAGCCTCTCCTACAATGAGCAGTTCTTC.

This clone was recorded a few times. The rearrangement joins TRBV5-1 to TRBJ2-7; 8 bases line up with TRBD1. Germline lookup yields CDR1 SGHRS and CDR2 YFSETQ. V lost 4 bases and J lost 2; bases outside the gene matches: 11. The CDR3 is made up of 16 amino acids. CDR3 amino acids: CASSLFGQGKAYEQYF. As DNA, the CDR3 is TGCGCCAGCAGCCTTTTCGGACAGGGTAAGGCCTACGAGCAGTACTTC.

This clone was picked up a small number of times. The chain uses TRBV7-9 and TRBJ2-5; weak D call: TRBD1 (5 bases). In germline, CDR1 is SEHNR, CDR2 FQNEAQ (reference sequence). V lost 2 bases, J lost 1 base, and 11 bases lay in between. This CDR3 comprises 15 residues. The CDR3 DNA sequence: TGTGCCAGCAGCTTACCGCCAGGGCCCCAAGAGACCCAGTACTTC. Encoded protein: CASSLPPGPQETQYF.

This clone was picked up a small number of times. The chain carries TRBV5-4 and TRBJ2-5; possibly TRBD1 for D (6 bases). V was trimmed by 4 bases and J by 3 bases, leaving 16 bases between them. Germline V lookup: CDR1 SGHNT, CDR2 YYREEE (reference sequence). This CDR3 comprises 15 residues. The CDR3 DNA follows: TGTGCCAGCAGCACACTTGGGGGCCCAGAAGAGACCCAGTACTTC. Translated: CASSTLGGPEETQYF.

The rearrangement uses TRBV7-9 and TRBJ1-5; 10 nucleotides agree with TRBD1. The germline gives CDR1 SEHNR, CDR2 FQNEAQ (reference sequence). Trimming removed 5 bases from V and 6 bases from J; junction bases left unmatched: 4. There are 14 residues in the CDR3. The CDR3: CASSLGQGTQPQHF. The CDR3 bases are TGTGCCAGCAGCCTGGGACAGGGGACTCAGCCCCAGCATTTT.